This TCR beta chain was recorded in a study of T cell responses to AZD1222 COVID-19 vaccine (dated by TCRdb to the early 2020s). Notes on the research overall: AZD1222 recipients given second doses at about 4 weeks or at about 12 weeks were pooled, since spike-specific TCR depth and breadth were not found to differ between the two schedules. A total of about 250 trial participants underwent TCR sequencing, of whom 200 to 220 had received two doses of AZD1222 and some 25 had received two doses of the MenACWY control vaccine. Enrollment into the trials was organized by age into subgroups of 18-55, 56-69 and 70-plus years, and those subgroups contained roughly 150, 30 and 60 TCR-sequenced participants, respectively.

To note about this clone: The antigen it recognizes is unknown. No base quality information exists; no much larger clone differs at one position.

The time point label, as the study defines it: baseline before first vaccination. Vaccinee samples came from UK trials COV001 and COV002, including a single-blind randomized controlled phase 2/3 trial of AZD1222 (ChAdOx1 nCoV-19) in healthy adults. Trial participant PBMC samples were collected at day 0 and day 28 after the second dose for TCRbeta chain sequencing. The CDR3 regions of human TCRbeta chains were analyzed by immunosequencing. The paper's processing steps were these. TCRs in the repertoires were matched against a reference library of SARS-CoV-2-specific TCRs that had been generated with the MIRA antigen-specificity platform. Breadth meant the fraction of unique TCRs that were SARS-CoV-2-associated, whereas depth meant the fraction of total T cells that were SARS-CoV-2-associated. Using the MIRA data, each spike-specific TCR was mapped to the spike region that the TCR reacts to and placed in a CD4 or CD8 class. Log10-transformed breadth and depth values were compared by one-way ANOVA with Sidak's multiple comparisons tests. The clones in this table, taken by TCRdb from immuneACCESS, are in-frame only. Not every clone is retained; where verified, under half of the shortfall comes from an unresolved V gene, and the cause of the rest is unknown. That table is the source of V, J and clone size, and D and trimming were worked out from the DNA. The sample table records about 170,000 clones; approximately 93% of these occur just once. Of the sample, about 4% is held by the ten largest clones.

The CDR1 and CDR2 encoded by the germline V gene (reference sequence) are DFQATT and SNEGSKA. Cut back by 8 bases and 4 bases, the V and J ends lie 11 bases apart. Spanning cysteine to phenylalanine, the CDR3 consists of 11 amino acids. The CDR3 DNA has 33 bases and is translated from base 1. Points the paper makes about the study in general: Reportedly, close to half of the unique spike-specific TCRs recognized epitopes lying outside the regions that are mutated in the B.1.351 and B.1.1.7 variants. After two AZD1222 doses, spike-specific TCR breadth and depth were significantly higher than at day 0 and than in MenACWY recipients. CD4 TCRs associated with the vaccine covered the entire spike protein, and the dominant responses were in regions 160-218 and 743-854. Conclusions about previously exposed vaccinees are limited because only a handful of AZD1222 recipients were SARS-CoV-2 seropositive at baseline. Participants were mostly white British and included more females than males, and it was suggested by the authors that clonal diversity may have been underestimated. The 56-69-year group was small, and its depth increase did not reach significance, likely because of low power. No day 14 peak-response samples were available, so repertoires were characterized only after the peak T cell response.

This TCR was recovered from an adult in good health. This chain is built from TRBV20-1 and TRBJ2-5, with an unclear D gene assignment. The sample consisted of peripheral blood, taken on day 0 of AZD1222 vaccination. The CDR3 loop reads CSLQGLETQYF. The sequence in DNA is TGCAGTCTACAAGGGTTAGAGACCCAGTACTTC.